This T cell receptor beta chain originates from a study of OX40 agonist ivuxolimab in advanced cancers. Whole-study findings and limits: CD8+ T cells (on average) carried more expanded clones than CD4+ T cells.

Germline V gene sequence: CDR1 SGHVS, CDR2 FQNEAQ. This CDR3 is 14 amino acids long. Germline trimming cut 0 bases from V and 6 bases from J; bases unmatched to any gene: 2. Notes on this clone: Its target is unknown. This same CDR3 is encoded by further DNA sequences in the sample.

Here immunoSEQ multiplex PCR was the method, and the copy in TCRdb shows in-frame clones only, minus some. The sample includes around 150,000 clones, approximately 94% seen only once; the top ten take under 0.4%. Sample: CD4+ or CD8+ T cells sorted from blood, taken in a trial of the OX40 agonist ivuxolimab. The receptor was isolated from an adult with an advanced solid tumor such as melanoma, head and neck, liver or kidney cancer. The chain joins TRBV7-8 to TRBJ1-5; 7 nucleotides align to TRBD1. The CDR3 reads CASSLAQGGQPQHF. The CDR3 DNA reads as TGTGCCAGCAGCTTAGCCCAGGGGGGTCAGCCCCAGCATTTT.